A single sample gave rise to the 2 T cell receptor beta chains below, sequenced in a study of blood T cell repertoires in COVID-19. Only in-frame clones appear in the TCRdb table, and some are missing; sequencing was by immunoSEQ multiplex PCR. The sample contains around 29,000 clones, 55% to 80% of which appear only once. Sequenced: peripheral blood. These receptor sequences come from a human donor in a cohort sampled during active COVID-19.

This chain links TRBV15 with TRBJ1-1; TRBD1 is a possible D gene (6 bases). The V gene's germline CDR1 is LNHNV and CDR2 YYDKDF (reference sequence). Trimming stripped 2 bases from V and 3 bases from J, with 13 bases between. The CDR3 is 15 amino acids. For the CDR3, the DNA is TGTGCCACCAGCAGACAGGGGAATCAGTACACTGAAGCTTTCTTT. Translated: CATSRQGNQYTEAFF.

This clone was recorded a few times. The V and J genes are TRBV28 and TRBJ1-5; D unclear. Trimming cost V 5 bases and J 5 bases, with 13 bases left between them. This CDR3 is built from 14 residues. Germline CDR1 reads MDHEN; CDR2 reads SYDVKM. The CDR3 reads CASSLTSGHQPQHF. Written as DNA, the CDR3 is TGTGCCAGCAGTCTAACGTCGGGTCATCAGCCCCAGCATTTT.